These 8 T cell receptor beta chains were sequenced from one sample in a study of blood T cells in healthy people across ages (dated by TCRdb to the mid-2010s). The method was 5' RACE. Reads for this sample came from an Illumina HiSeq 2500. A second roughly 6 to 11 cycle PCR used a sample-barcoded 5' primer and a J-beta primer mix. TCRdb handled the public reads itself, with Q25 trimming in fastp and clone calling in MiXCR, and kept productive beta chains. Records with the same CDR3 protein are collapsed into one entry carrying the most frequent genes and DNA. Recorded for this sample are hundreds of thousands of distinct CDR3 sequences; about 52% of them occurred a single time. Jointly, the top ten make up about a third of the sample. Sequenced sample: blood. The receptors were gathered from a woman aged 55-70 years in good health.

V usage is TRBV20-1 and J usage is TRBJ2-7; D unclear. The J call may be in error: the DNA end matches TRBJ2-5 better. CDR3 length equals 11 residues. CDR1 and CDR2 (germline): DFQATT, SNEGSKA (reference sequence). The CDR3 spells CSARKQETQYF. The CDR3 DNA is TGCAGTGCTAGAAAGCAAGAGACCCAGTACTTC.

V usage is TRBV29-1 and J usage is TRBJ1-1, with TRBD1 as a possible D gene (5 bases). This CDR3 is 13 amino acids long. The germline V gene has CDR1 SQVTM and CDR2 ANQGSEA. Deletions cut 4 bases from V and 1 base from J, with 10 bases between. CDR3 nucleotide sequence: TGCAGCGTTGGGGAGGGACCGAACACTGAAGCTTTCTTT. Amino acids: CSVGEGPNTEAFF.

This clonotype was seen repeatedly, ten times or more. This rearrangement joins TRBV5-1 to TRBJ2-1; no definite D call. V was clipped by 1 base and J by 3 bases, with 5 bases between them. The CDR3 spans 13 residues. The germline CDR1 and CDR2 sequences are SGHRS and YFSETQ. CDR3 loop: CASSLNGYNEQFF. The CDR3 DNA follows: TGCGCCAGCAGCTTGAACGGCTACAATGAGCAGTTCTTC.

This clonotype appeared a few times. The chain uses TRBV5-1 and TRBJ2-1; 10 nucleotides align to TRBD2. The V gene's germline CDR1 is SGHRS and CDR2 YFSETQ. The J segment lost 5 bases and the V segment lost 3 bases, leaving 8 bases of the junction unmatched. The CDR3 covers 16 residues. The CDR3 region is CASSSNPSGSNNEQFF. CDR3 DNA: TGCGCCAGCAGCTCAAACCCTAGCGGGAGTAACAATGAGCAGTTCTTC.

This clonotype was counted a few times. For the CDR3, the DNA is TGTGCCAGCAGCTCGACAGGGATAGCCAAAAACATTCAGTACTTC. Its protein is CASSSTGIAKNIQYF. The chain employs TRBV28 and TRBJ2-4; TRBD1 matches at 7 bases. The CDR3 extends over 15 amino acids. V lost 6 bases, J lost 0 bases, and 5 bases stayed unmatched. CDR1 is MDHEN, CDR2 SYDVKM, per germline.

This sequence joins TRBV5-1 and TRBJ2-6, with a weak D call TRBD2 (6 bases). V was trimmed by 0 bases and J by 0 bases, leaving 13 bases between them. Germline V gene data show CDR1 as SGHRS and CDR2 as YFSETQ. This CDR3 has 18 residues. The CDR3 sequence is CASSLAGDLISGANVLTF. In DNA, the CDR3 is TGCGCCAGCAGCTTGGCGGGGGACTTAATCTCTGGGGCCAACGTCCTGACTTTC. Using reference TRBV5-1 and TRBJ2-6 for the parts outside the CDR3, the full variable domain is KAGVTQTPRYLIKTRGQQVTLSCSPISGHRSVSWYQQTPGQGLQFLFEYFSETQRNKGNFPGRFSGRQFSNSRSEMNVSTLELGDSALYLCASSLAGDLISGANVLTFGAGSRLTVL.

In this sample, this clonotype turned up a few times. V usage is TRBV7-2 and J usage is TRBJ2-1, with 10 bases aligning to TRBD2. CDR1 and CDR2 from the germline V gene are SGHTA and FQGNSA. CDR3 length: 15 amino acids. V dropped 2 bases and J dropped 5; count of bases not matched to a gene: 3. The CDR3 sequence: CASSLFTSGNNEQFF. Here the CDR3 DNA reads TGTGCCAGCAGCTTATTCACTAGCGGGAACAATGAGCAGTTCTTC.

The rearrangement links TRBV2 to TRBJ2-7, with 7 bases aligning to TRBD1. The germline V gene encodes CDR1 SNHLY and CDR2 FYNNEI. The CDR3 contains 14 residues. The V gene end was trimmed by 4 bases and the J gene end by 3 bases; junction bases not matched to a gene: 6. The CDR3 region has the DNA TGTGCCAGCAGTGTAAACAGGGGAAGCTACGAGCAGTACTTC. It translates to CASSVNRGSYEQYF.